Sequencing of this T cell receptor beta chain was carried out in a study of response to subunit inactivated influenza vaccine. Regarding the study as a whole: With each seasonal influenza vaccination, the authors suggested, few new T cells are recruited.

This clonotype was seen ten or more times. Antigen unknown. The CDR3 length is 13 residues. Per germline, CDR1 ENHRY and CDR2 SYGVKD. The ends lost 11 bases at V and 2 bases at J; junction bases unmatched: 8. TCRdb ran MiXCR on the RT-PCR reads and lists one entry per CDR3 protein. Of approximately 310,000 distinct CDR3 sequences in the sample, roughly 22% are singletons; the top ten hold roughly a tenth. The receptor comes from a man aged 50-75 years who received an inactivated influenza vaccine. The chain links TRBV10-3 to TRBJ1-2, with 7 positions matching TRBD1. The material was PBMCs from blood, obtained 21 months after vaccination. CDR3 amino acids: CAAETGRNYGYTF. CDR3 DNA: TGTGCCGCCGAGACAGGGCGGAACTATGGCTACACCTTC.